This T cell receptor beta chain originates from a study of cytomegalovirus exposure and HLA in healthy donors (dated by TCRdb to about 2017). Study-wide context: According to an earlier analysis of a few hundred of the donors, roughly 180 million T cells yielded 117 million unique TCR beta sequences and about 300 Gb of sequence data. Roughly 300 gigabases of sequencing data and tens of millions of unique TCR sequences were included in an early release covering 550 to 800 HLA-typed donors. Among the approximately 430 genotyped donors, 75% to 90% belonged to the genetic ancestry cluster associated with self-reported Caucasian donors. The study was designed to test whether signatures of past pathogen exposure could be identified by cataloging public T cell receptors. The study profiled the T cell repertoires of around 700 subjects by immunosequencing and related them to cytomegalovirus serostatus. In addition to the first cohort of around 670 subjects, a separate validation cohort of 100 to 150 different subjects was used. High-throughput TCR immunosequencing, statistical association of individual TCRs with disease status, and machine learning were combined to predict cytomegalovirus infection status. A later analysis re-examined previously published TCR beta repertoires from just over 650 donors and added high-resolution HLA genotyping to investigate patterns of TCR occurrence. The later analysis used no new phenotypic data to find candidate immune exposures, relying instead on TCR beta sequences and their occurrence across donors. An earlier analysis of fewer than 750 of the donors used high-throughput TCR beta sequencing to judge whether each TCR beta V gene segment behaved as functional or pseudogenic. Donor age, sex, ethnicity and CMV serostatus were compiled together with the repertoire data. A later genetic analysis took genome-wide SNP genotypes for about 65% of the roughly 670 donors and used that subset as a discovery cohort. All discovery cohort repertoires had been generated on a single sequencing platform. Class I and class II HLA loci were covered by the typing at four-digit resolution. Typing coverage differed by locus: A, B, C, DRB1 and DQB1 were typed in about 629-640 donors, DQA1 in 522, DPA1 in some 610, and DPB1 in just under 480. Four to six DR-DQ haplotypes were handled as single units for association and clustering, since linkage in the cohort was strong. On average, 235,054 unique TCR beta nucleotide sequences were sequenced per donor among several hundred genotyped donors of the cohort, with roughly a sixth of those sequences being non-productive.

In regard to this clone: It has no known antigen specificity. Base qualities are not recorded, but no much larger clone differs from it by a single base.

Study-level results and caveats: Immune exposure information for the cohort was limited to CMV serostatus. In a later genetic analysis, fewer N-insertions in productive TCRs were reported among donors in an Asian-associated ancestry cluster than the approximately 630-donor mean. In a later analysis, most CMV-associated TCR beta chains were found to appear HLA-restricted, with HLA associations seemingly driven largely by CMV exposure. In a later analysis, TCR association rates were found to vary across HLA loci, with the most associated TCRs seen for DRB1 alleles and the fewest for HLA-C alleles. Strong co-occurrence of HLA alleles, especially DR and DQ, made assigning TCR associations to individual alleles difficult. Broadly in line with IMGT annotations, most TCR beta V segments showed up in productive rearrangements about 90% or about 30% of the time in an earlier analysis of approximately 600 of the donors. Because the 87-base-pair reads could not distinguish some IMGT-functional V segments, including TRBV6-2 and TRBV6-3, those segments were excluded. Specific HLA alleles were associated with 15,000 to 20,000 TCR beta sequences at a false discovery rate of 0.05 in a later analysis. The authors suggested that the approach could potentially be extended to other disease states and immunological phenotypes. Linkage disequilibrium might explain the correlated functional status among segregating V segments, but an unknown experimental factor could not be ruled out. While some public TCRs were present in many individuals, most TCR sequences turned up only very rarely across donors. Because HLA typing was unavailable for some donors at each locus, only the typed subset was used in association tests. A further reported finding was that TCR beta sequences accurately predicted the HLA-A and HLA-B alleles for most subjects in the first cohort. The cohort was sequenced for TCR beta chains only, and without alpha or paired-chain data the features that could be detected were limited. The presence/absence analyses assumed that sequencing depth was roughly uniform across donors, and that assumption may not be true. Because counts were too low, seventeen rarely observed V segments, including chromosome 9 orphons, were excluded from the earlier analysis of around 640 of the donors. In vitro tests confirmed that a few of the cytomegalovirus-associated TCR beta chains recognize cytomegalovirus antigens. An association between a missense DCLRE1C variant and V-gene and J-gene trimming of TCR beta chains was found in a later genetic analysis and replicated in an independent cohort. In both the original and validation cohorts, the classifier was reported to diagnose cytomegalovirus status with high specificity and sensitivity. A total of 150 to 200 TCR beta chains were listed by the study as associated with cytomegalovirus. According to a later analysis, parvovirus B19, influenza, CMV and Epstein-Barr virus appeared linked to several top co-occurrence clusters. A later analysis found that HLA-associated TCR beta chains were more clonally expanded and had lower generation probabilities than equally common non-associated chains. A group of highly shared sequence variants was considered likely to be a technical artifact of the sequencing pipeline.

The cohort comprised some 680 healthy bone marrow donors. At the time of sampling, every cohort member was nominally healthy, though immune exposures that went unrecorded were likely present. The donor was CMV seronegative and belonged to the group of several hundred seronegative cohort members. Every donor gave a peripheral blood sample, and the peripheral blood mononuclear cells from that sample were used for TCR beta sequencing. Genomic DNA extraction from the blood cell samples was performed with the Qiagen DNeasy Blood Extraction Kit. The library was built by means of the immunoSEQ multiplex PCR assay. A mixture of 60 forward primers for TCR Vbeta segments and 13 reverse primers for TCR Jbeta segments was used in the multiplex PCR. The CDR3 region of rearranged TCR beta genes was amplified from genomic DNA by a multiplex PCR assay. On the Illumina HiSeq System, the amplified TCR beta libraries were sequenced as 87-base-pair reads. Per the source publication's procedure: In a later analysis, 70 million to 95 million unique TCR beta chains were counted across the 500 to 850 repertoires, and roughly 9.9 million of these chains were shared by at least two donors. Raw reads were error-corrected and collapsed into unique sequences with a nearest-neighbor algorithm that merged closely related sequences to remove PCR and sequencing errors. CDR3 sequences were aligned to IMGT reference sequences to assign V, D and J gene segments. For a sequence to be retained, a match of at least six nucleotides was required to both a V gene segment and a J gene segment. A rearrangement was called productive if the CDR3 had no stop codons and remained in frame with V and J, and every other rearrangement was called non-productive. CDR3 was defined by IMGT convention, running from the second conserved V-encoded cysteine to the conserved J-encoded phenylalanine. In an earlier analysis of more than 550 of the donors, sequences lacking an unambiguous match to a single V gene segment were excluded. In an earlier analysis of several hundred of the donors, V segments were called functional above 56.7% productive rearrangements and were called segregating when the between-donor standard deviation exceeded 5%. A statistical classification framework was built for diagnosing cytomegalovirus status from the catalog of TCR beta chain sequences. In a later analysis, V and J genes were assigned by comparing TCR nucleotide sequences against IMGT/GENE-DB human TR gene sequences. A later analysis assigned CDR3 sequences and most-parsimonious VDJ recombination scenarios with the TCRdist pipeline. A later analysis defined each TCR beta chain by its CDR3 amino acid sequence plus V-gene family, and excluded reads lacking a unique V-gene family. A later analysis removed 450 to 600 highly shared, low-generation-probability nucleotide sequences to deal with suspected cross-contamination and a sequencing artifact. In a later analysis, a clonal expansion index was calculated for each public chain from normalized within-repertoire ranks of inferred template counts. In a later analysis, generation probabilities were computed using a VDJ recombination model fitted to out-of-frame rearrangements, and the results were checked against IGoR. In a later analysis, hypergeometric tests were used to score TCR-TCR, TCR-HLA and TCR-CMV co-occurrence, with a repertoire-size bias correction applied to TCR pairs. In a later analysis, false discovery rates were estimated by permuting HLA or CMV assignments 20 times. In a later analysis, co-occurring TCRs were grouped using DBSCAN, with TCRdist sequence similarity added in when clustering inside HLA-allele-positive subsets. Repertoires with fewer than 30,000 or more than 120,000 public chains, plus five repertoires with anomalous nucleotide sharing, were excluded from co-occurrence clustering. In its TCRdb copy, this immuneACCESS table keeps in-frame sequences only and misses some clones. Where compared with another copy, unresolved V genes explain less than half of these, and the others have no known cause. The V and J calls and clone size are taken from that table; D and trimming were inferred from the DNA. Recorded for this sample are around 170,000 clones; roughly 82% of them occurred a single time. The ten biggest clones cover roughly 1.4% of the sample.

CDR1 and CDR2, per the germline V gene, are MGHDK and SYGVNS. From the cysteine through the phenylalanine, the CDR3 covers 13 amino acids. Only the CDR3 DNA stays, 39 bases, in frame from base 1. The trim is 5 bases for V and 8 bases for J, with a gap of 15 bases between the germline ends. The receptor comes from a man aged 40-55 years in good health and CMV-seronegative. This sequence uses TRBV25-1 and TRBJ1-2; the D gene cannot be named for sure. Input material: PBMCs. The nucleotides are TGTGCCAGCAGTCCCCTATCCCAACGAGGCTACACCTTC. It is translated as CASSPLSQRGYTF.